The 32 T cell receptor beta chains below come from one sample, sequenced in a study of neurological immune-mediated disorders. TCRdb fed the 5' RACE reads into MiXCR, producing one record per CDR3 protein. The data show roughly 100,000 distinct CDR3 sequences, roughly 3.3% seen once. What was sequenced was PBMCs. The receptors were gathered from a woman between 50 and 59 years old with multiple sclerosis.

The sample holds many counts of this clonotype. This sequence joins TRBV6-2 or TRBV6-3 and TRBJ1-5; D unresolved. Per the germline V gene, CDR1 is MNHEY and CDR2 is SVGEGT. The CDR3 runs to 13 residues. With 6 bases removed from V and 1 base from J, the gap between germline ends came to 7 bases. The CDR3 DNA reads as TGTGCCAGCAGCACACCAAGCAATCAGCCCCAGCATTTT. Amino acids: CASSTPSNQPQHF.

This clonotype has ten or more counts. V and J are TRBV20-1 and TRBJ1-2; tentatively, D is TRBD1 (5 bases). CDR1 is DFQATT and CDR2 is SNEGSKA in the germline V gene (reference sequence). Trimming left V 6 bases short and J 4 bases short, with 18 bases between. The length of the CDR3 is 14 residues. In nucleotides, the CDR3 is TGCAGTGCCACCCACGGGGGTCTTGGCTATGGCTACACCTTC. This sequence encodes CSATHGGLGYGYTF.

This clonotype was detected many times. The rearrangement uses TRBV7-6 and TRBJ2-4; the match to TRBD1 covers 7 bases. This CDR3 contains 15 residues. Per the germline V gene, CDR1 is SGHVS and CDR2 is FNYEAQ. Trimming took 4 bases from V and 5 from J; bases not matched to a gene: 8. This CDR3 reads CASSSITGEQNIQYF. CDR3 sequence (DNA): TGTGCCAGCAGCTCTATTACAGGGGAGCAAAACATTCAGTACTTC.

Many counts were recorded for this clonotype. The V and J genes are TRBV7-2 and TRBJ2-1; 7 bases are shared with TRBD2. CDR3 length: 13 residues. CDR1 SGHTA and CDR2 FQGNSA come from the germline V gene. Unmatched junction bases numbered 5, after V lost 6 bases and J lost 6 bases. The CDR3 nucleotides read TGTGCCAGCAGTAGCGGGCCCCTCAATGAGCAGTTCTTC. Translated: CASSSGPLNEQFF.

In its sample, this clonotype was seen many times. The V gene is TRBV7-9, the J gene TRBJ2-7, with a tentative D call TRBD1 (6 bases). The V end was cut by 5 bases, the J end by 0 bases, with 20 bases between. Germline V lookup: CDR1 SEHNR, CDR2 FQNEAQ (reference sequence). The CDR3 is made up of 17 amino acids. In DNA form, the CDR3 reads TGTGCCAGCAGCCCCAGGGGCAGACAACTCGACTCCTACGAGCAGTACTTC. Protein product: CASSPRGRQLDSYEQYF.

This clonotype was seen a few times. The genes are TRBV20-1 and TRBJ1-5; D call uncertain. The CDR3 covers 15 residues. Deletions cut 0 bases from V and 0 bases from J, with 9 bases between. CDR1 is DFQATT, CDR2 SNEGSKA, per germline (reference sequence). CDR3 sequence: CSARDQAYSNQPQHF. The DNA for the CDR3 is TGCAGTGCTAGAGATCAGGCTTATAGCAATCAGCCCCAGCATTTT.

In its sample, this clonotype was seen many times. This chain joins TRBV10-3 and TRBJ1-4, with no clear D. Trimming took off 10 bases at V and 12 bases at J, with 18 bases between the two ends. Germline V gene data show CDR1 as ENHRY and CDR2 as SYGVKD. The CDR3 contains 12 residues. The CDR3 DNA is TGTGCCAGCAGCAACCCCGACGGTGAACTGTTTTTT. It specifies CASSNPDGELFF.

This clonotype was seen a few times. The CDR3 coding sequence is TGCGCCAGCAGCCCGACGACCCTTGGAGGGGCCAACGTCCTGACTTTC. This codes for CASSPTTLGGANVLTF. The chain uses TRBV5-1 and TRBJ2-6; D is ambiguous. CDR1 is SGHRS, CDR2 YFSETQ, per germline. This CDR3 is built from 16 residues. V lost 4 bases to trimming and J lost 4 bases, with 15 bases between them.

This clonotype appeared a few times. This rearrangement joins TRBV6-5 to TRBJ1-5; D remains ambiguous. From germline, CDR1 is MNHEY and CDR2 SVGAGI. The CDR3 has 15 amino acids. Deletions cut 6 bases from V and 7 bases from J, with 19 bases between. Here the CDR3 reads CASRREIGVGQPQHF. The DNA of the CDR3 is TGTGCCAGCAGACGCGAGATCGGGGTCGGGCAGCCCCAGCATTTT.

This clonotype came up many times. The genes are TRBV7-2 and TRBJ1-1; D remains ambiguous. Germline assignment: CDR1 SGHTA and CDR2 FQGNSA. The CDR3 contains 14 residues. Trimming removed 4 bases from V and 1 base from J, with 10 bases in between. The CDR3 DNA reads as TGTGCCAGCAGCTGGCGAGCAGAGAACACTGAAGCTTTCTTT. Protein product: CASSWRAENTEAFF.

This clonotype showed up many times. This chain joins TRBV27 and TRBJ2-1; 8 bases map to TRBD1. V lost 8 bases, J lost 7 bases, and 16 bases stayed unmatched. The germline V gene has CDR1 MNHEY and CDR2 SMNVEV (reference sequence). The CDR3 extends over 16 amino acids. CDR3 DNA sequence: TGTGCCAGCTCCCCCAGCTCGGACAGGGCAGTAAATGAGCAGTTCTTC. It translates to CASSPSSDRAVNEQFF.

This clonotype was seen many times. The CDR3 DNA is TGCGCCAGCACCCCACTAGCGGGGGGGCCCCATGAGCAGTTCTTC. It translates to CASTPLAGGPHEQFF. The rearrangement uses TRBV5-1 and TRBJ2-1, with TRBD2 matching 13 bases. CDR1 and CDR2 from the germline V gene are SGHRS and YFSETQ. The CDR3 extends over 15 amino acids. The trim removed 6 bases at V and 8 bases at J, leaving 8 bases unmatched. Drawing the rest from reference TRBV5-1 and TRBJ2-1, the complete variable domain is KAGVTQTPRYLIKTRGQQVTLSCSPISGHRSVSWYQQTPGQGLQFLFEYFSETQRNKGNFPGRFSGRQFSNSRSEMNVSTLELGDSALYLCASTPLAGGPHEQFFGPGTRLTVL.

Worth noting for this clonotype: A much larger clone differs from this one at a single base, so this may be a read error. The rearrangement uses TRBV7-2 and TRBJ2-2; the D call may be TRBD1 or TRBD2 (5 bases each). The germline V and J ends were trimmed by 5 bases and 8 bases, with 18 bases remaining between them. The CDR3 totals 15 residues. CDR1 SGHTA and CDR2 FQGNSA come from the germline V gene. CDR3 region: CASSPHGTSTGELFF. The CDR3 DNA follows: TGTGCCAGCAGCCCGCACGGGACCTCGACGGGGGAGCTGTTTTTT.

This clonotype was seen repeatedly, ten times or more. The chain joins TRBV20-1 to TRBJ1-2; 8 bases are a match to TRBD1. The CDR3 has 13 amino acids. In germline, CDR1 is DFQATT, CDR2 SNEGSKA (reference sequence). The junction had 7 bases not matched to a gene; V was cut back by 6 bases and J by 4 bases. The CDR3 DNA is TGCAGTGCGGGACAGGTAGTTGGCTATGGCTACACCTTC. It codes for CSAGQVVGYGYTF.

This clonotype was observed at least ten times. The chain recombines TRBV2 with TRBJ2-3; D call uncertain. The germline V gene has CDR1 SNHLY and CDR2 FYNNEI. V lost 8 bases and J lost 2, with 8 bases in between. The CDR3 extends over 12 amino acids. Here the CDR3 DNA reads TGTGCCAGCTCGCTTGACACAGATACGCAGTATTTT. Protein: CASSLDTDTQYF.

This clonotype was seen ten or more times. The gene calls are TRBV9 and TRBJ1-2; perhaps TRBD1 as D (6 bases). Trimming took off 7 bases at V and 6 bases at J, with 13 bases between the two ends. CDR3 size: 12 residues. CDR1 SGDLS and CDR2 YYNGEE come from the germline V gene. This CDR3 reads CASGLPGDGYTF. CDR3 DNA: TGTGCCAGCGGACTACCAGGGGATGGCTACACCTTC.

This clonotype was counted many times. The genes are TRBV20-1 and TRBJ2-7, with TRBD2 matching 11 bases. From germline, CDR1 is DFQATT and CDR2 SNEGSKA (reference sequence). The CDR3 contains 15 residues. The J segment lost 3 bases and the V segment lost 2 bases, leaving 6 bases of the junction unmatched. DNA of the CDR3: TGCAGTGCTAGATTACTAGCGGGAGAACGCTACGAGCAGTACTTC. Its translation: CSARLLAGERYEQYF.

This clonotype occurred many times. The J gene is TRBJ2-3, the V gene TRBV3-1; D gene ambiguous. Trimming removed 0 bases from V and 6 bases from J, with 13 bases in between. The CDR3 length is 15 residues. The V gene's germline CDR1 is LGHDT and CDR2 YNNKEL (reference sequence). CDR3 residues: CASSQDPIGADTQYF. The CDR3 region has the DNA TGTGCCAGCAGCCAAGATCCTATTGGAGCGGATACGCAGTATTTT.

CDR3 residues: CASPGTYYEQYF. The CDR3, as DNA: TGTGCCAGCCCCGGGACCTACTACGAGCAGTACTTC. The gene calls are TRBV5-4 and TRBJ2-7, with D perhaps TRBD1 or TRBD2 (5 bases each). V lost 7 bases and J lost 3, with 11 bases in between. The CDR3 runs 12 residues. CDR1 SGHNT and CDR2 YYREEE come from the germline V gene (reference sequence).

With respect to this clonotype: Since a much larger clone is just one base distant, this may be a read error. Written as DNA, the CDR3 is TGTGCCAGCAGCTTAGATCAGGGGAGCACAGATAAGCAGTATTTT. Translation gives CASSLDQGSTDKQYF. The chain carries TRBV11-2 and TRBJ2-3, with D possibly TRBD1 on 6 matching bases. This CDR3 is built from 15 residues. Germline V gene data show CDR1 as SGHAT and CDR2 as FQNNGV.

This clonotype was recorded many times. The gene calls are TRBV3-1 and TRBJ2-1; 8 nucleotides line up with TRBD2. Germline V gene sequence: CDR1 LGHDT, CDR2 YNNKEL (reference sequence). CDR3 length: 15 residues. The V segment lost 6 bases and the J segment 2 bases; nucleotides outside the gene matches: 6. CDR3 coding DNA: TGTGCCAGCAGAGCTCGGGGGGGCCCCTACAATGAGCAGTTCTTC. It is translated as CASRARGGPYNEQFF.

For this clonotype: A much larger clonotype is one base distant, so this may be a read error. The gene calls are TRBV9 and TRBJ1-6; D is possibly TRBD1 (5 bases). This CDR3 contains 16 residues. Germline CDR1 reads SGDLS; CDR2 reads YYNGEE. CDR3 in DNA: TGTGCCAGCAGCGCAGCACGTGGGACGGGGAATTCACACCTCCACTTT. This translates into CASSAARGTGNSHLHF.

The sample holds many counts of this clonotype. The chain recombines TRBV29-1 with TRBJ1-2; D is undetermined. Germline V gene data show CDR1 as SQVTM and CDR2 as ANQGSEA. The V end lost 1 base, the J end lost 8 bases, and 11 bases lay between the germline ends. The CDR3 runs to 12 residues. The CDR3 is CSVEGDRRGYTF. The CDR3, as DNA: TGCAGCGTTGAAGGGGATCGAAGAGGCTACACCTTC.

This clonotype was seen at least ten times. The chain carries TRBV25-1 and TRBJ1-2; D not resolved. V was pared by 5 bases and J by 8 bases, with 12 bases between. Germline V CDR1 and CDR2: MGHDK, SYGVNS. The CDR3 totals 12 residues. The CDR3 protein is CASSTPGRGYTF. The DNA of the CDR3 is TGTGCCAGCAGTACGCCTGGGAGGGGCTACACCTTC.

This clonotype has at least ten counts. The rearrangement uses TRBV5-5 and TRBJ2-4; 8 positions agree with TRBD2. Germline trimming cut 4 bases from V and 2 bases from J; bases unmatched to any gene: 8. This CDR3 contains 16 residues. Germline lookup yields CDR1 SGHKS and CDR2 YYEKEE (reference sequence). The CDR3 protein is CASSLWGGGSKNIQYF. CDR3 sequence (DNA): TGTGCCAGCAGCCTTTGGGGCGGGGGGTCCAAAAACATTCAGTACTTC.

This clonotype was observed many times. The chain carries TRBV7-2 and TRBJ1-1; possibly TRBD1 for D (6 bases). Germline V CDR1 and CDR2: SGHTA, FQGNSA. The CDR3 has 14 amino acids. Trimming cost V 4 bases and J 0 bases, with 9 bases left between them. The CDR3 is CASSYTGMNTEAFF. The CDR3 DNA sequence: TGTGCCAGCAGCTATACAGGGATGAACACTGAAGCTTTCTTT.

At least ten counts were recorded for this clonotype. V is TRBV20-1 and J is TRBJ2-4; perhaps TRBD2 as D (6 bases). Germline assignment: CDR1 DFQATT and CDR2 SNEGSKA (reference sequence). V dropped 6 bases and J dropped 8 bases, with 20 bases sitting between them. This CDR3 is built from 14 residues. The CDR3 reads CSATSGPRRDIQYF. The CDR3, as DNA: TGCAGTGCAACCTCTGGACCCCGGAGGGACATTCAGTACTTC.

This chain uses TRBV6-5 with TRBJ1-2; no definite D call. Looked up from germline, CDR1 is MNHEY and CDR2 is SVGAGI. Trimming pared 2 bases from V and 3 bases from J, leaving 7 bases between. The CDR3 covers 13 residues. CDR3: CASSYGSYYGYTF. In DNA form, the CDR3 reads TGTGCCAGCAGTTACGGCAGCTACTATGGCTACACCTTC.

The CDR3 here is CASSLGDPGGGSYEQYF. As DNA, the CDR3 is TGTGCCAGCAGCTTAGGTGATCCTGGGGGGGGCTCCTACGAGCAGTACTTC. The chain combines TRBV7-6 with TRBJ2-7, with 7 nucleotides matching TRBD2. From germline, CDR1 is SGHVS and CDR2 FNYEAQ. The CDR3 extends over 17 amino acids. Trimming at V came to 1 base and at J to 0 bases, leaving 9 bases not matched to a gene.

This clonotype was recorded at least ten times. The chain carries TRBV5-5 and TRBJ2-6, with a possible D match to TRBD2 (6 bases). The ends were cut back, 1 base at V and 0 bases at J, with 8 bases in the middle. The length of the CDR3 is 16 residues. Germline V gene data show CDR1 as SGHKS and CDR2 as YYEKEE (reference sequence). The CDR3 DNA sequence: TGTGCCAGCAGCTTGATGGGGGGCTCTGGGGCCAACGTCCTGACTTTC. Translation: CASSLMGGSGANVLTF.

Note on this clonotype: It may be a read error: a sequence one base away is much more abundant. V and J are TRBV12-3 or TRBV12-4 and TRBJ1-1; TRBD1 is a possible D gene (5 bases). V lost 5 bases, J lost 3 bases, and 16 bases lay in between. The CDR3 loop spans 15 amino acids. For the CDR3, the DNA is TGTGCCAGCAGTCTTTTCCGTAAGGGGCACACTGAAGCTTTCTTT. Translating it yields CASSLFRKGHTEAFF.

This clonotype was recorded many times. The V and J genes are TRBV9 and TRBJ2-1, with TRBD2 matching over 8 bases. The CDR3 spans 15 residues. The V gene end was trimmed by 3 bases and the J gene end by 2 bases; junction bases not matched to a gene: 4. Per the germline V gene, CDR1 is SGDLS and CDR2 is YYNGEE. The CDR3 coding sequence is TGTGCCAGCAGCGAAACGGGGGGGGCCTACAATGAGCAGTTCTTC. This encodes CASSETGGAYNEQFF.